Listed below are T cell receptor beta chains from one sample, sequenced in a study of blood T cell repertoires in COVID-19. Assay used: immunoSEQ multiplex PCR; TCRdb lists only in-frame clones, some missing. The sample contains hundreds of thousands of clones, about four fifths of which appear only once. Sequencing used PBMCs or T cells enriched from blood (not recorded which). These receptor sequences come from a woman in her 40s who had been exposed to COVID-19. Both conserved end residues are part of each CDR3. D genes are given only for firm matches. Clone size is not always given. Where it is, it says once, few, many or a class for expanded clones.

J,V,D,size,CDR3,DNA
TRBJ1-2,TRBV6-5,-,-,CASSYSNLRSYGYTF,TGTGCCAGCAGTTACTCGAACCTGAGAAGCTATGGCTACACCTTC
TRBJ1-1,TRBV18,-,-,CASSPPGGLGGNTEAFF,TGTGCCAGCTCACCACCGGGGGGGCTGGGAGGGAACACTGAAGCTTTCTTT
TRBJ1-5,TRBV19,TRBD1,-,CASTGTGGDQPQHF,TGTGCTAGCACCGGGACAGGGGGCGATCAGCCCCAGCATTTT
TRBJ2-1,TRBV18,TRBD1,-,CASSAGQANYNEQFF,TGTGCCAGCTCCGCGGGACAGGCTAATTACAATGAGCAGTTCTTC
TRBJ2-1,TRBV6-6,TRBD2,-,CASSLVTTSGGSYNEQFF,TGTGCCAGCAGTCTCGTTACTACTAGCGGGGGTTCCTACAATGAGCAGTTCTTC
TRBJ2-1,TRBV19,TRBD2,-,CASSITSGDSYNEQFF,TGTGCCAGTAGTATAACTAGCGGGGACTCCTACAATGAGCAGTTCTTC
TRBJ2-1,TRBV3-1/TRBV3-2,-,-,CASSHLAKENEQFF,TGTGCCAGCAGCCATCTAGCTAAAGAGAATGAGCAGTTCTTC
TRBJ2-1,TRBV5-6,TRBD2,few,CASSLVAGGPDEQFF,TGTGCCAGCAGCTTGGTAGCGGGGGGTCCCGATGAGCAGTTCTTC
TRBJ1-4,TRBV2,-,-,CASSQQGSHEKLFF,TGTGCCAGCAGCCAACAGGGATCTCATGAAAAACTGTTTTTT
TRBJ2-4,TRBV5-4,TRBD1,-,CASSPIVGTGGHIQYF,TGTGCCAGCAGCCCGATTGTTGGGACAGGGGGCCACATTCAGTACTTC
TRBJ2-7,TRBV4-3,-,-,CASSHGRGPYEQYF,TGCGCCAGCAGCCACGGCAGGGGCCCCTACGAGCAGTACTTC
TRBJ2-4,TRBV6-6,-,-,CASSYSSGHRGNIQYF,TGTGCCAGCAGTTACTCGTCCGGGCACCGGGGAAACATTCAGTACTTC
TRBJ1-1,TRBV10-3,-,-,CAITAGNTEAFF,TGTGCCATCACTGCGGGGAACACTGAAGCTTTCTTT
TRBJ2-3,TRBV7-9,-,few,CASSRVTQQTDTQYF,TGTGCCAGCAGCCGGGTGACGCAGCAAACAGATACGCAGTATTTT
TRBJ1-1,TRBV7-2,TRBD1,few,CASSRGTVRNTEAFF,TGTGCCAGCAGCAGAGGGACAGTCCGGAACACTGAAGCTTTCTTT
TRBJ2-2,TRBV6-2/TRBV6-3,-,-,CASSPPGGPTGELFF,TGTGCCAGCAGTCCCCCGGGGGGCCCCACCGGGGAGCTGTTTTTT
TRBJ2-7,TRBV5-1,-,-,CASSQRQRSYEQYF,TGCGCCAGCAGCCAACGACAGAGGAGCTACGAGCAGTACTTC
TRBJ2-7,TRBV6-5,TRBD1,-,CASSYSKQGRHEQYF,TGTGCCAGCAGTTACTCGAAACAGGGGCGACACGAGCAGTACTTC
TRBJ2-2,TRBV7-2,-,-,CASSLRGGTGELFF,TGTGCCAGCAGCTTAAGGGGGGGGACCGGGGAGCTGTTTTTT
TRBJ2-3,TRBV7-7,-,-,CAVYTITDTQYF,TGTGCTGTGTACACAATCACAGATACGCAGTATTTT
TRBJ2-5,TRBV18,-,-,CASSATAETQYF,TGTGCCAGCTCAGCAACAGCAGAGACCCAGTACTTC
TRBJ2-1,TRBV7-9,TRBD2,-,CASSFRTSANEQFF,TGTGCCAGCAGCTTCCGGACTAGCGCAAATGAGCAGTTCTTC
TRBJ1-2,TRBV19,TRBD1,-,CASSRVGTGTYGYTF,TGTGCCAGTAGTAGAGTTGGGACAGGGACCTATGGCTACACCTTC
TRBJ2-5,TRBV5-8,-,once,CASSGGSFQETQYF,TGTGCCAGCAGCGGAGGGTCGTTCCAAGAGACCCAGTACTTC
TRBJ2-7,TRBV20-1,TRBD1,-,CSATGGEQYF,TGCAGTGCTACAGGGGGTGAGCAGTACTTC
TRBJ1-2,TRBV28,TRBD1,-,CASSLSTGNYGYTF,TGTGCCAGCAGTCTATCGACAGGGAACTATGGCTACACCTTC
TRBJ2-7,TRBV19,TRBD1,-,CASSAQTGGSYEQYF,TGTGCCAGTAGTGCCCAGACAGGGGGGTCCTACGAGCAGTACTTC
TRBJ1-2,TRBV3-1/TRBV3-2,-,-,CASSQGAPNYGYTF,TGTGCCAGCAGCCAAGGGGCACCCAACTATGGCTACACCTTC
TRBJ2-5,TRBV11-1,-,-,CASSLSTSLRTQYF,TGTGCCAGCAGCTTAAGCACTAGCTTGAGGACCCAGTACTTC
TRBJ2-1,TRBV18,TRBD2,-,CASSLSVASGGGNEQFF,TGTGCCAGCTCACTCTCCGTGGCTAGCGGGGGAGGTAATGAGCAGTTCTTC
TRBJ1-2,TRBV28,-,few,CASSLGGAFSFGGYTF,TGTGCCAGCAGTTTAGGGGGGGCGTTCTCTTTTGGAGGCTACACCTTC
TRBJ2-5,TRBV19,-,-,CASARPGQNQETQYF,TGTGCCAGTGCCCGGCCCGGACAGAATCAAGAGACCCAGTACTTC
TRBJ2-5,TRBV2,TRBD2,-,CASSGGGASETQYF,TGTGCCAGCTCGGGCGGGGGGGCCTCGGAGACCCAGTACTTC
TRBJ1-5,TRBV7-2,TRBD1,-,CASSRTGDQPQHF,TGTGCCAGCAGCCGGACAGGGGACCAGCCCCAGCATTTT
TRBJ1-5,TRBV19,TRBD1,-,CASHDRVFRQPQHF,TGTGCCAGTCACGACAGGGTTTTCCGACAGCCCCAGCATTTT
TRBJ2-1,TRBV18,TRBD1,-,CASSPRTGQGTYNEQFF,TGTGCCAGCTCACCACGCACTGGACAGGGGACTTACAATGAGCAGTTCTTC
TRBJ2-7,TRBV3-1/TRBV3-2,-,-,CASSQDPAQVREQYF,TGTGCCAGCAGCCAAGATCCTGCACAGGTTCGCGAGCAGTACTTC
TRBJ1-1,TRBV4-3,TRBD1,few,CASSQAQGGTEAFF,TGCGCCAGCAGCCAGGCACAGGGGGGCACTGAAGCTTTCTTT
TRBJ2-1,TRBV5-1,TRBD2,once,CASSLVASSSGGHNEQFF,TGCGCCAGCAGCTTGGTAGCATCATCTAGCGGGGGACACAATGAGCAGTTCTTC
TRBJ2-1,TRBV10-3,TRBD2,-,CAISTSGGLNNEQFF,TGTGCCATCAGCACTAGCGGGGGGTTGAACAATGAGCAGTTCTTC
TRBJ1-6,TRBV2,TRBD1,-,CASSAETGDNSPLHF,TGTGCCAGCAGTGCGGAGACAGGGGATAATTCACCCCTCCACTTT
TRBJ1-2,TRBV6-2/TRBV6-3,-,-,CASSISNYGYTF,TGTGCCAGCAGTATTTCGAACTATGGCTACACCTTC
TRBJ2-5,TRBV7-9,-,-,CASSLDAGQETQYF,TGTGCCAGCAGCTTAGATGCAGGGCAAGAGACCCAGTACTTC
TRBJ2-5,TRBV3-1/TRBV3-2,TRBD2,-,CASSQTGKDGGAQETQYF,TGTGCCAGCAGCCAGACGGGGAAGGACGGGGGGGCCCAAGAGACCCAGTACTTC
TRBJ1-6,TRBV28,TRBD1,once,CASSLSGTGASPLHF,TGTGCCAGCAGTTTGTCCGGGACAGGGGCATCACCCCTCCACTTT
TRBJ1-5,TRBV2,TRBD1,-,CASLPAPRDRINQPQHF,TGTGCCAGCCTACCCGCTCCGCGGGACAGGATCAATCAGCCCCAGCATTTT
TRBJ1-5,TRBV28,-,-,CASSPSRGPSNQPQHF,TGTGCCAGCAGTCCCTCCAGGGGACCTAGCAATCAGCCCCAGCATTTT
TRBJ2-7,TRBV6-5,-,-,CASSPGARSSYEQYF,TGTGCCAGCAGTCCAGGGGCACGGAGCTCCTACGAGCAGTACTTC
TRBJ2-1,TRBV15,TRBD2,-,CATSNRGDPSYNEQFF,TGTGCCACCAGCAACCGGGGGGACCCCTCCTACAATGAGCAGTTCTTC
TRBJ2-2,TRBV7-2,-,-,CASSLDGTDTGELFF,TGTGCCAGCAGCTTAGACGGTACAGACACCGGGGAGCTGTTTTTT
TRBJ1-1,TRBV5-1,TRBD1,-,CASSSGGLMNTEAFF,TGCGCCAGCAGCTCAGGGGGCCTTATGAACACTGAAGCTTTCTTT
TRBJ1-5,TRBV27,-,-,CASSHTGLQPQHF,TGTGCCAGCAGTCACACGGGACTGCAGCCCCAGCATTTT
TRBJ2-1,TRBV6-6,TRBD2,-,CASSKGLAGYNEQFF,TGTGCCAGCAGCAAAGGACTAGCGGGATACAATGAGCAGTTCTTC
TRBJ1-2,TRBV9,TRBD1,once,CASSAGGLPGYTF,TGTGCCAGCAGCGCAGGGGGCCTTCCGGGCTACACCTTC
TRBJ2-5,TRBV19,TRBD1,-,CASSIRTGRRQETQYF,TGTGCCAGTAGTATTCGGACAGGGCGTCGTCAAGAGACCCAGTACTTC
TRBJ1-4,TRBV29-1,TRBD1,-,CSGRQGDTNEKLFF,TGCAGCGGGCGACAGGGGGACACTAATGAAAAACTGTTTTTT
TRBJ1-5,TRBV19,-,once,CASSISRGGDQPQHF,TGTGCCAGTAGTATCTCACGGGGGGGCGATCAGCCCCAGCATTTT
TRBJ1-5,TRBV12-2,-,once,CASRLAVDRLELECNQPQHF,TGTGCAAGTCGCCTAGCTGTGGACAGGCTGGAATTGGAATGCAATCAGCCCCAGCATTTT
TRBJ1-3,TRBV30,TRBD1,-,CAWDKGQDGNTIYF,TGTGCCTGGGACAAGGGACAGGATGGAAACACCATATATTTT